The clone carrying this TCR beta chain has just a few counts. The sample originates from a study of CD8+ T cells in alopecia areata. RNA extraction and reverse transcription yielded cDNA as sequencing template. Generated by immunoSEQ multiplex PCR, the TCRdb table keeps only in-frame clones and is missing some. The sample shows some 88,000 clones, roughly 46% of them seen only once. V lost 0 bases and J 15 bases, leaving 15 bases between the germline ends. Germline-derived CDR1 and CDR2 are SQVTM and ANQGSEA. This CDR3 comprises 12 residues. Treatment indicated: oral pan-JAK inhibitor, 5-10 mg twice daily.

J is TRBJ2-1 and V is TRBV29-1; D perhaps matches TRBD2 (5 bases). This sequence originates from a human donor with alopecia areata. Specimen: CD8+ T cells sorted from blood, collected at week 24, from a patient treated with tofacitinib. The DNA for the CDR3 is TGCAGCGTTGAAGAGTTAGCGCACGAACGGTTCTTC. It specifies CSVEELAHERFF.